The rows below give T cell receptor beta chains drawn from one sample of a study of OX40 agonist ivuxolimab in advanced cancers. Clones were read by immunoSEQ multiplex PCR, and TCRdb kept only the in-frame ones, dropping some. Of 100,000 to 120,000 clones listed, over 85% are singletons. Sample: CD4+ or CD8+ T cells sorted from blood, taken in a trial of the OX40 agonist ivuxolimab. The receptors here all came from an adult with an advanced solid tumor such as melanoma, head and neck, liver or kidney cancer. CDR3s include the opening cysteine and the closing phenylalanine or tryptophan. D genes are given only for firm matches. Some rows have no size entry. The others give once, few or many, or a class for an expanded clone.

CDR3 DNA	CDR3 protein	D gene	clone size	V gene	J gene
TGTGCCAGCAGCCCGCCTATAGGTGGGCTAGTGGAAGAGACCCAGTACTTC	CASSPPIGGLVEETQYF	NA	NA	TRBV7-9	TRBJ2-5
TGTGCCAGCAGTAGACAGGGGGCCTACGAGCAGTACTTC	CASSRQGAYEQYF	TRBD1	NA	TRBV27	TRBJ2-7
TGTGCCAGCAGCTTATCGGGTGGTTTGAACTATGGCTACACCTTC	CASSLSGGLNYGYTF	NA	NA	TRBV7-2	TRBJ1-2
TGTGCCAGCAGTTATCTCACGCGGAACCAAGAGACCCAGTACTTC	CASSYLTRNQETQYF	NA	NA	TRBV6-6	TRBJ2-5
TGCAGCGCCGGAACGGATATGAACACTGAAGCTTTCTTT	CSAGTDMNTEAFF	NA	few	TRBV29-1	TRBJ1-1
TGTGCCAGCAGCCGTCAGACTGAAGCTTTCTTT	CASSRQTEAFF	NA	once	TRBV7-2	TRBJ1-1
NA	CASGLGTGQENTGELFF	NA	NA	TRBV12-5	TRBJ2-2
TGTGCCAGCAGCCAAGAGCAAGAGACCCAGTACTTC	CASSQEQETQYF	NA	NA	TRBV14	TRBJ2-5
TGTGCCAGCCAACTCTCCCGAGAAGAGAACACTGAAGCTTTCTTT	CASQLSREENTEAFF	NA	NA	TRBV19	TRBJ1-1
TGTGCCAGTAGTCTCGACCCGGACGGAGGAAAACTGTTTTTT	CASSLDPDGGKLFF	NA	NA	TRBV19	TRBJ1-4
TGCGCCAGCAGCTTACAGGGCGCAGATACGCAGTATTTT	CASSLQGADTQYF	NA	NA	TRBV5-1	TRBJ2-3
TGTGCCAGCAGCCAAGGTCCCCAGGACACTAACTATGGCTACACCTTC	CASSQGPQDTNYGYTF	NA	NA	TRBV4-2	TRBJ1-2
TGTGCCAGCAGCTACAGCGGGGGTAGCAATCAGCCCCAGCATTTT	CASSYSGGSNQPQHF	NA	NA	TRBV7-9	TRBJ1-5
TGTGCCAGCAGCTCAAATCCCCAGGGGACCGGGGAGCTGTTTTTT	CASSSNPQGTGELFF	NA	NA	TRBV9	TRBJ2-2
TGTGCCTGGAGTCCTACTAGCGGGAGGGCCAGAGAGACCCAGTACTTC	CAWSPTSGRARETQYF	TRBD2	NA	TRBV30	TRBJ2-5
TGTGCCTGGAGAGGGACAGGGAAGTATAAGTTCTTC	CAWRGTGKYKFF	TRBD1	NA	TRBV30	TRBJ2-1
TGCAGCGTTAAGACAGGAGGGAGCTCTGGGGCCAACGTCCTGACTTTC	CSVKTGGSSGANVLTF	NA	NA	TRBV29-1	TRBJ2-6
TGTGCCAGCAGCTTAGAGACAGGGGATGACGAAAAACTGTTTTTT	CASSLETGDDEKLFF	TRBD1	NA	TRBV7-8	TRBJ1-4
TGCGCCAGCAGCTTGTTGGACAGGCGTTCCTACGAGCAGTACTTC	CASSLLDRRSYEQYF	TRBD1	NA	TRBV5-1	TRBJ2-7
TGTGCCAGCAGCTTGGCCCTATTACCGGGCACAGATACGCAGTATTTT	CASSLALLPGTDTQYF	NA	NA	TRBV5-8	TRBJ2-3
TGTGCCAGCACCCGAAATTCACCCCTCCACTTT	CASTRNSPLHF	NA	NA	TRBV6-6	TRBJ1-6
TGTGCCAGCAGCTTAATGGGTTCGAACACTGAAGCTTTCTTT	CASSLMGSNTEAFF	NA	NA	TRBV5-4	TRBJ1-1
TGTGCCAGCAGTTACGGACGGTGGGCTTTCTTT	CASSYGRWAFF	NA	NA	TRBV6-6	TRBJ1-1
TGTGCCTGGAGTGCTCGGTGGACAGGGTGGACTAGCGGGGGGAACACCGGGGAGCTGTTTTTT	CAWSARWTGWTSGGNTGELFF	TRBD2	NA	TRBV30	TRBJ2-2
TGTGCCAGCAGCTTCGTTGGACTCTCTGGAAACACCATATATTTT	CASSFVGLSGNTIYF	NA	once	TRBV7-8	TRBJ1-3
TGCGCCAGCAGCCAAGATTTTCGATCCGTTAGCAATCAGCCCCAGCATTTT	CASSQDFRSVSNQPQHF	NA	NA	TRBV4-1	TRBJ1-5
TGTGCCAGCAGCGTAGGAACGGGAGGGATCACCGGGGAGCTGTTTTTT	CASSVGTGGITGELFF	TRBD2	NA	TRBV9	TRBJ2-2
TGTGCCAGCAGCTTCGTACTTGGCTACACCTTC	CASSFVLGYTF	NA	NA	TRBV7-9	TRBJ1-2
TGTGCCAGTAGTTCGGGAGATACGCAGTATTTT	CASSSGDTQYF	NA	NA	TRBV19	TRBJ2-3
TGTGCCTGGGCAGGAAAAAATCAGCCCCAGCATTTT	CAWAGKNQPQHF	NA	few	TRBV30	TRBJ1-5
TGCGCCAGCAGCCGGGACAGGGGGACGGGAGATACGCAGTATTTT	CASSRDRGTGDTQYF	TRBD1	NA	TRBV5-1	TRBJ2-3